This TCR beta chain was sequenced during a study of T cells and Merkel cell carcinoma outcomes. Notes on the study in general: In Merkel cell carcinoma, repertoire and T-cell density reportedly predicted outcomes.

This clone turned up a few times. What it binds is unknown. Germline CDR1 reads SGHNT; CDR2 reads YYREEE (reference sequence). CDR3 length: 16 amino acids. J lost 0 bases, V lost 1 base, and 4 bases had no gene match. Using immunoSEQ multiplex PCR, the repertoire was profiled, and TCRdb retains in-frame clones only, with some absent. The sample lists approximately 20,000 clones; over 75% were seen once. The origin of this receptor is a human donor with Merkel cell carcinoma. The sequencing input was tumor tissue from Merkel cell carcinoma. The chain joins TRBV5-4 to TRBJ2-1; TRBD2 matches at 7 bases. The chain's CDR3 is CASSLRRGSSYNEQFF. CDR3 coding DNA: TGTGCCAGCAGCTTGAGGCGGGGGAGCTCCTACAATGAGCAGTTCTTC.